One sample yielded the 28 T cell receptor beta chains listed below, sequenced in a study of control samples from healthy donors and cancer patients. Clones were sequenced by immunoSEQ multiplex PCR, and TCRdb holds only the in-frame ones, with some missing. The sample has some 140,000 clones; approximately 89% are singletons. The sequencing sample was made of PBMCs. The receptors shown here come from a man over 45 with head and neck cancer.

The chain joins TRBV5-1 to TRBJ2-6; D might be TRBD1 (5 bases). From germline, CDR1 is SGHRS and CDR2 YFSETQ. Trimming left V 3 bases short and J 1 base short, with 11 bases between. CDR3 length: 16 residues. The CDR3 region has the DNA TGCGCCAGCAGCTCAGGCAGGGATTCTGGGGCCAACGTCCTGACTTTC. Encoded protein: CASSSGRDSGANVLTF. Looking up the rest from reference TRBV5-1 and TRBJ2-6 gives the full variable domain: KAGVTQTPRYLIKTRGQQVTLSCSPISGHRSVSWYQQTPGQGLQFLFEYFSETQRNKGNFPGRFSGRQFSNSRSEMNVSTLELGDSALYLCASSSGRDSGANVLTFGAGSRLTVL.

The chain is built from TRBV2 and TRBJ1-4; D perhaps matches TRBD1 (6 bases). CDR1 is SNHLY and CDR2 is FYNNEI in the germline V gene. Trimming cost V 5 bases and J 2 bases, with 15 bases left between them. The CDR3 runs 16 residues. CDR3 in amino acids: CASSRRGIGTNEKLFF. CDR3 sequence (DNA): TGTGCCAGCAGTAGAAGGGGGATAGGGACTAATGAAAAACTGTTTTTT.

V gene TRBV6-6 combines with J gene TRBJ2-7, with D hard to call. The CDR3 has 16 residues. Germline V gives CDR1 MNHNY, CDR2 SVGAGI (reference sequence). Trimming removed 0 bases at V and 0 bases at J, with 12 bases between. This CDR3 reads CASSYSASSPSYEQYF. CDR3 sequence (DNA): TGTGCCAGCAGTTACTCAGCCTCCTCCCCCTCCTACGAGCAGTACTTC.

The chain employs TRBV19 and TRBJ1-5, with 8 positions matching TRBD1. Germline V gene lookup returns CDR1 LNHDA and CDR2 SQIVND (reference sequence). CDR3 length: 13 amino acids. V lost 10 bases and J lost 6; bases outside the gene matches: 8. The CDR3 sequence is CATTDRVGQPQHF. The CDR3 nucleotides are TGTGCCACCACGGACAGGGTAGGTCAGCCCCAGCATTTT. The full variable domain, rest sourced from reference TRBV19 and TRBJ1-5, is DGGITQSPKYLFRKEGQNVTLSCEQNLNHDAMYWYRQDPGQGLRLIYYSQIVNDFQKGDIAEGYSVSREKKESFPLTVTSAQKNPTAFYLCATTDRVGQPQHFGDGTRLSIL.

With regard to this clone: The conserved phenylalanine or tryptophan normally closing the CDR3 is absent here, so this likely arose from a read error. Because the CDR3's place on the DNA is in doubt, the DNA is left out and the CDR3 is given as listed by TCRdb. The J gene is TRBJ1-2, the V gene TRBV6-1. Germline CDR1 and CDR2: MNHNS and SASEGT. Inclusive of both ends, the CDR3 amounts to 13 amino acids. CDR3 in amino acids: CASSAAGTLSLSI.

This clone was found once. The rearrangement links TRBV9 to TRBJ2-5; no definite D call. V was pared by 7 bases and J by 0 bases, with 25 bases between. Germline V gene lookup returns CDR1 SGDLS and CDR2 YYNGEE. This CDR3 is built from 18 residues. The CDR3 spells CASHPSRLEKAYQETQYF. The CDR3 nucleotides read TGTGCCAGCCACCCCTCAAGACTGGAAAAAGCGTACCAAGAGACCCAGTACTTC. The entire variable domain, with the rest obtained from reference TRBV9 and TRBJ2-5, is as follows: DSGVTQTPKHLITATGQRVTLRCSPRSGDLSVYWYQQSLDQGLQFLIQYYNGEERAKGNILERFSAQQFPDLHSELNLSSLELGDSALYFCASHPSRLEKAYQETQYFGPGTRLLVL.

J is TRBJ1-5 and V is TRBV19, with D possibly being TRBD1 (6 bases). CDR1 is LNHDA and CDR2 is SQIVND in the germline V gene (reference sequence). This CDR3 is 15 amino acids long. The V end was cut by 5 bases, the J end by 5 bases, with 16 bases between. In DNA, the CDR3 is TGTGCCAGTAGTGTCACAGGGTCCCCCCATCAGCCCCAGCATTTT. It codes for CASSVTGSPHQPQHF.

The rearrangement links TRBV6-1 to TRBJ1-2; weak D call: TRBD1 (5 bases). Trimming took 1 base from V and 2 from J, leaving 11 bases between them. The V gene's germline CDR1 is MNHNS and CDR2 SASEGT. This CDR3 is 15 amino acids long. The CDR3 region is CASSEGGAGNYGYTF. The DNA of the CDR3 is TGTGCCAGCAGTGAAGGTGGGGCTGGGAACTATGGCTACACCTTC.

The J gene is TRBJ2-7, the V gene TRBV6-6; no firm D call. The length of the CDR3 is 13 residues. The germline V and J ends were trimmed by 6 bases and 5 bases, with 14 bases remaining between them. Germline CDR1 and CDR2: MNHNY and SVGAGI (reference sequence). CDR3 bases: TGTGCCAGCAGCTACGAGGCGAAGGACGAGCAGTACTTC. It translates to CASSYEAKDEQYF.

The gene calls are TRBV7-2 and TRBJ2-7, with D possibly TRBD1 on 6 matching bases. Germline V CDR1 and CDR2: SGHTA, FQGNSA. The germline V and J ends were trimmed by 5 bases and 4 bases, with 15 bases remaining between them. This CDR3 contains 14 residues. In DNA form, the CDR3 reads TGTGCCAGCAGCCCCGGGGTGGGGGCATACGAGCAGTACTTC. This encodes CASSPGVGAYEQYF. The whole variable domain, filled in from reference TRBV7-2 and TRBJ2-7, reads GAGVSQSPSNKVTEKGKDVELRCDPISGHTALYWYRQSLGQGLEFLIYFQGNSAPDKSGLPSDRFSAERTGGSVSTLTIQRTQQEDSAVYLCASSPGVGAYEQYFGPGTRLTVT.

The V and J genes are TRBV18 and TRBJ2-7; 10 bases are a match to TRBD1. The germline V gene has CDR1 KGHSH and CDR2 LQKENI. The CDR3 is 15 residues long. The trim removed 5 bases at V and 1 base at J, leaving 5 bases unmatched. The chain's CDR3 is CASSIPGQGSYEQYF. CDR3 coding DNA: TGTGCCAGCTCAATACCGGGACAGGGGTCCTACGAGCAGTACTTC.

The V gene is TRBV10-2, the J gene TRBJ1-1; D not certain. Germline V CDR1 and CDR2: WSHSY, SAAADI. V lost 7 bases, J lost 8 bases, and 14 bases lay in between. This CDR3 comprises 12 residues. Here the CDR3 reads CASIPGGSEAFF. CDR3 bases: TGCGCCAGCATTCCGGGAGGATCGGAAGCTTTCTTT.

V is TRBV2 and J is TRBJ2-1; TRBD1 is a possible D gene (5 bases). The V end was cut by 1 base, the J end by 1 base, with 8 bases between. This CDR3 has 15 residues. Germline CDR1 and CDR2: SNHLY and FYNNEI. In DNA, the CDR3 is TGTGCCAGCAGTGAAGGCCAGGGTTCCTACAATGAGCAGTTCTTC. It is translated as CASSEGQGSYNEQFF.

The rearrangement joins TRBV30 to TRBJ2-1; D is perhaps TRBD2 (6 bases). Germline CDR1 GTSNPN, CDR2 SVGIG (reference sequence). Trimming shortened V by 8 bases and J by 9 bases, and 17 bases separated the two germline ends. The CDR3 covers 12 residues. CDR3 in amino acids: CALAGGRREQFF. The CDR3 nucleotides are TGTGCCCTCGCCGGGGGTCGTCGTGAGCAGTTCTTC.

The V and J genes are TRBV6-6 and TRBJ2-1, with TRBD2 matching over 9 bases. In germline, CDR1 is MNHNY, CDR2 SVGAGI (reference sequence). Trimming removed 9 bases from V and 7 bases from J; junction bases left unmatched: 7. The CDR3 has 13 residues. The CDR3 loop reads CASSRGRVNEQFF. For the CDR3, the DNA is TGTGCCAGTTCGCGCGGGAGGGTTAATGAGCAGTTCTTC.

The V gene is TRBV5-4, the J gene TRBJ2-3; D remains ambiguous. The CDR3 totals 15 residues. V lost 0 bases, J lost 2 bases, and 10 bases lay in between. Per germline, CDR1 SGHNT and CDR2 YYREEE (reference sequence). CDR3 DNA: TGTGCCAGCAGCTTGGATTCTAGAAACACAGATACGCAGTATTTT. It codes for CASSLDSRNTDTQYF.

The chain combines TRBV7-2 with TRBJ2-1; D is unclear. Germline lookup yields CDR1 SGHTA and CDR2 FQGNSA. CDR3 length equals 13 residues. V was pared by 5 bases and J by 6 bases, with 11 bases between. CDR3 bases: TGTGCCAGCAGCCCTTACTACCCCAATGAGCAGTTCTTC. Residues: CASSPYYPNEQFF.

In its sample, this clone was seen many times. This sequence joins TRBV7-3 and TRBJ1-6; TRBD1 matches at 10 bases. Losses at the gene ends were 2 bases for V and 8 bases for J; bases not matched to a gene: 3. Germline CDR1 and CDR2: SGHTA and FQGTGA. The CDR3 totals 15 residues. CDR3 sequence (DNA): TGTGCCAGCAGCTTACTCGGGACAGGGGATTCACCCCTCCACTTT. Its protein product is CASSLLGTGDSPLHF.

This clone was seen only a few times. This chain uses TRBV19 with TRBJ1-2, with unresolved D. V was shortened by 8 bases and J by 0 bases, with 16 bases between the two germline ends. From germline, CDR1 is LNHDA and CDR2 SQIVND (reference sequence). The CDR3 is 15 amino acids. For the CDR3, the DNA is TGTGCCAGTTCCACCAAGGCGGGTACTAACTATGGCTACACCTTC. It is translated as CASSTKAGTNYGYTF.

In its sample, this clone was seen once. This rearrangement joins TRBV27 to TRBJ2-1; D is perhaps TRBD2 (5 bases). Germline CDR1 reads MNHEY; CDR2 reads SMNVEV (reference sequence). The length of the CDR3 is 16 residues. Deletions cut 7 bases from V and 0 bases from J, with 16 bases between. The CDR3 bases are TGTGCCAGCAACCTAAGCGGCGTCAGCTCCTACAATGAGCAGTTCTTC. Translated: CASNLSGVSSYNEQFF.

This clone has only a few counts. The chain has TRBV3-1 (or the pseudogene TRBV3-2) and TRBJ2-4; D uncertain. The CDR3 contains 13 residues. Trimming pared 4 bases from V and 8 bases from J, leaving 12 bases between. The germline CDR1 and CDR2 sequences are LGHDT and YNNKEL (reference sequence). The CDR3, as DNA: TGTGCCAGCAGCCTACGAGGACCGGACATTCAGTACTTC. Its translation is CASSLRGPDIQYF.

In DNA form, the CDR3 reads TGTGCCAGCAGCGTTAGCGGGGCCGTAAGCTCCTACAATGAGCAGTTCTTC. This sequence encodes CASSVSGAVSSYNEQFF. The genes are TRBV9 and TRBJ2-1; 8 bases map to TRBD2. This CDR3 contains 17 residues. V lost 2 bases to trimming and J lost 0 bases; unmatched junction nucleotides: 7. Looked up from germline, CDR1 is SGDLS and CDR2 is YYNGEE.

The chain links TRBV24-1 to TRBJ2-3; TRBD1 is a possible D gene (6 bases). The CDR3 totals 16 residues. Germline V gene lookup returns CDR1 KGHDR and CDR2 SFDVKD. Trimming took off 4 bases at V and 2 bases at J, with 15 bases between the two ends. CDR3 residues: CATSDIRQDNTDTQYF. The CDR3 bases are TGTGCCACCAGTGACATCAGACAGGATAACACAGATACGCAGTATTTT.

The chain couples TRBV7-2 to TRBJ2-2; 8 nucleotides line up with TRBD2. Germline CDR1 SGHTA, CDR2 FQGNSA. Germline trimming cut 5 bases from V and 8 bases from J; bases unmatched to any gene: 10. This CDR3 is 15 amino acids long. The DNA of the CDR3 is TGTGCCAGCAGCCTAGGGACTAGTAAGACGGGGGAGCTGTTTTTT. The encoded protein is CASSLGTSKTGELFF.

The V and J genes are TRBV28 and TRBJ1-2; D perhaps matches TRBD1 (6 bases). Germline V lookup: CDR1 MDHEN, CDR2 SYDVKM. This CDR3 has 18 residues. Trimming shortened V by 4 bases and J by 5 bases, and 26 bases separated the two germline ends. The CDR3 protein is CASSSPFSGQSSTYGYTF. The CDR3 coding sequence is TGTGCCAGCAGTTCCCCTTTTAGTGGACAGTCATCTACTTATGGCTACACCTTC.

The chain links TRBV5-1 to TRBJ2-1; no definite D call. V dropped 4 bases and J dropped 0 bases, with 17 bases sitting between them. Germline CDR1 is SGHRS and CDR2 is YFSETQ. The CDR3 has 17 amino acids. The CDR3 spells CASSPKTLWSSYNEQFF. CDR3 DNA: TGCGCCAGCAGCCCTAAGACCTTATGGAGCTCCTACAATGAGCAGTTCTTC.

V and J are TRBV28 and TRBJ2-5, with 8 positions matching TRBD1. The CDR3 runs 14 residues. J gave up 5 bases and V 5 bases, and 7 bases lay outside the gene matches. Germline V gives CDR1 MDHEN, CDR2 SYDVKM. CDR3 region: CASSGTGEGETQYF. The CDR3 nucleotides are TGTGCCAGCAGTGGGACAGGCGAGGGGGAGACCCAGTACTTC.

This sequence joins TRBV6-5 and TRBJ1-1; D perhaps matches TRBD1 (6 bases). The CDR3 extends over 12 amino acids. The germline V and J ends were trimmed by 9 bases and 2 bases, with 10 bases remaining between them. Looked up from germline, CDR1 is MNHEY and CDR2 is SVGAGI. The CDR3 DNA is TGTGCCAGTACAGGGACCAACACTGAAGCTTTCTTT. This gives the protein CASTGTNTEAFF.